This T cell receptor (beta chain) is from a study of T cells after yellow fever vaccination. Regarding the study as a whole: Weaker overall was a secondary response that nonetheless peaked faster, on day 5 versus 15.

One entry per CDR3 protein results from TCRdb running MiXCR on the 5' RACE reads. The profile shows some 96,000 distinct CDR3 sequences, approximately 9% of them singletons. The CDR3 has 12 amino acids. CDR1 and CDR2 from the germline V gene are MDHEN and SYDVKM. V was cut by 7 bases and J by 7 bases, with 13 bases left in between. The clonotype originates from a man between 18 and 35 years old who received the YFV17D yellow fever vaccine. Source: CD8+ T cells not binding an NS4B(214-222) dextramer, sorted from PBMCs, taken more than 14 days after the first yellow fever vaccination. The chain uses TRBV28 and TRBJ2-5; TRBD2 is a possible D gene (6 bases). The CDR3 region is CASKWEAGTQYF. The CDR3 bases are TGTGCCAGCAAGTGGGAGGCCGGGACCCAGTACTTC.